A selection of T cell receptor beta chains follows, all from one sample in a study of identical twins. TCRdb re-derived calls from the 5' RACE reads in MiXCR, one entry per CDR3 protein. This table holds approximately 490,000 distinct CDR3 sequences, 20% to 25% found once. These same data were also listed under a study on yellow fever vaccine responses in identical twins.

The source material was CD4+ T cells sorted from blood. These receptor sequences come from a woman aged 18-35 years in good health. Both conserved end residues are part of each CDR3. The D gene is left open where the match is weak. Clone size appears in some rows only: once, few, many, or a class for an expanded clone.

>.|TRBJ2-1|.|TRBV12-3/TRBV12-4
CASSFGQGTSGEQFF
TGTGCCAGCAGTTTTGGGCAGGGGACTTCGGGTGAGCAGTTCTTC
>.|TRBJ2-7|.|TRBV14
CASSQGPTVLEQYF
TGTGCCAGCAGCCAAGGTCCCACAGTTCTCGAGCAGTACTTC
>.|TRBJ1-5|TRBD1|TRBV20-1
CSAQSTGGIQPQHF
TGCAGTGCTCAATCGACAGGGGGCATTCAGCCCCAGCATTTT
>.|TRBJ2-7|.|TRBV20-1
CSAALDYEQYF
TGCAGTGCTGCGCTAGACTACGAGCAGTACTTC
>.|TRBJ1-2|.|TRBV11-2
CASGGDRGGYTF
TGTGCCAGCGGCGGGGACCGTGGTGGCTACACCTTC
>few|TRBJ2-1|.|TRBV5-1
CASSFSGAPTSEQFF
TGCGCCAGCAGCTTTAGCGGAGCCCCAACAAGTGAGCAGTTCTTC
>few|TRBJ2-1|.|TRBV10-3
CAISDSSVAYNEQFF
TGTGCCATCAGTGATTCCAGCGTGGCCTACAATGAGCAGTTCTTC
>few|TRBJ2-1|.|TRBV12-3/TRBV12-4
CASSLRTRGNEQFF
TGTGCCAGCAGTTTGCGGACAAGGGGCAATGAGCAGTTCTTC
>.|TRBJ2-7|TRBD2|TRBV4-2
CASSLERRTSGLGSYF
TGTGCCAGCAGCCTCGAGAGGAGGACTAGCGGACTAGGCTCCTACTTC
>few|TRBJ2-5|.|TRBV12-3/TRBV12-4
CASRGGNQETQYF
TGTGCCAGCAGGGGCGGGAACCAAGAGACCCAGTACTTC
>.|TRBJ2-3|TRBD2|TRBV9
CASSPGLAGTTPSTDTQYF
TGTGCCAGCAGCCCCGGACTAGCGGGAACAACGCCAAGCACAGATACGCAGTATTTT
>.|TRBJ2-2|.|TRBV15
CATSGRIAGELFF
TGTGCCACCAGTGGTAGGATTGCCGGGGAGCTGTTTTTT
>.|TRBJ1-1|TRBD1|TRBV5-1
CASSSRTGPTEAFF
TGCGCCAGCAGCTCCAGGACAGGGCCCACTGAAGCTTTCTTT
>.|TRBJ2-5|.|TRBV11-3
CASSLKIWGKETQYF
TGTGCCAGCAGCTTGAAGATCTGGGGGAAAGAGACCCAGTACTTC
>.|TRBJ1-1|.|TRBV29-1
CSVSGPYGAEAFF
TGCAGCGTCTCCGGGCCCTATGGAGCTGAAGCTTTCTTT
>.|TRBJ1-6|.|TRBV5-1
CASSLDRTGSLHF
TGCGCCAGCAGCTTGGATCGGACGGGATCCCTCCACTTT